A selection of T cell receptor beta chains follows, all from one sample in a study of shared clonotypes between healthy human individuals. The protocol was immunoSEQ multiplex PCR, while the TCRdb copy is restricted to in-frame clones and leaves out a portion. The profile shows hundreds of thousands of clones, about 97% of them singletons. Sample: naive CD8+ T cells sorted from blood. These receptors were collected from a man aged 30 to 45 in good health. CDR3s include the opening cysteine and the closing phenylalanine or tryptophan. D genes are given only for firm matches. The listing skips clone size in some rows; elsewhere it reads once, few, many or a size class.

D,V,J,size,DNA,CDR3
TRBD2,TRBV18,TRBJ2-7,-,TGTGCCAGCTCACCCCCGGGGGGGCTGTACGAGCAGTACTTC,CASSPPGGLYEQYF
-,TRBV7-9,TRBJ2-7,-,TGTGCCAGCGGATCCGAGCAGTACTTC,CASGSEQYF
-,TRBV5-6,TRBJ2-2,-,TGTGCCAGCACCCGAGAGAACACCGGGGAGCTGTTTTTT,CASTRENTGELFF
-,TRBV4-1,TRBJ1-2,-,TGCGCCAGCAGCCCCCGGGACAAAGGGAACTATGGCTACACCTTC,CASSPRDKGNYGYTF
-,TRBV2,TRBJ2-2,once,TGTGCCAGCAGAGGAAGATACACCGGGGAGCTGTTTTTT,CASRGRYTGELFF
-,TRBV7-9,TRBJ2-7,-,TGTGCCAGCAGCTTAGCATTACCGGGCTACGAGCAGTACTTC,CASSLALPGYEQYF
TRBD1,TRBV5-1,TRBJ2-7,-,TGCGCCAGCAGCTTGAACAGGGGAAACCGCCTGGGAGAGCAGTACTTC,CASSLNRGNRLGEQYF
-,TRBV2,TRBJ2-1,-,TGTGCCAGCAGTCTCCAGGACTCTGTGAATGACAATGAGCAGTTCTTC,CASSLQDSVNDNEQFF
-,TRBV7-9,TRBJ2-7,once,TGTGCCAGCAGCCCGAGGACAGCAAGATCCTACGAGCAGTACTTC,CASSPRTARSYEQYF
TRBD2,TRBV6-5,TRBJ2-3,-,TGTGCCAGCACCAAATTAAGCGGGGGCACAGATACGCAGTATTTT,CASTKLSGGTDTQYF
-,TRBV11-3,TRBJ1-1,once,TGTGCCAGCAGCTCTGGGGGGAGGGACGAAGCTTTCTTT,CASSSGGRDEAFF
-,TRBV9,TRBJ1-2,-,TGTGCCAGCAGCGCCCTAGGCGGCTACACCTTC,CASSALGGYTF
TRBD1,TRBV29-1,TRBJ2-7,-,TGCAGCGTGAAAACCGGGACAGTCTCCTACGAGCAGTACTTC,CSVKTGTVSYEQYF
TRBD2,TRBV6-5,TRBJ2-3,-,TGTGCCAGCAGTTACCGGCTAGCGGGAACCACAGATACGCAGTATTTT,CASSYRLAGTTDTQYF
TRBD1,TRBV28,TRBJ1-4,-,TGTGCCAGCAGTTTATTCGGGACAGGGGGTGAAAAACTGTTTTTT,CASSLFGTGGEKLFF
TRBD2,TRBV4-2,TRBJ2-1,-,TGTGCCAGCAGCCAAACTAGCGGGAGTTACAATGAGCAGTTCTTC,CASSQTSGSYNEQFF
TRBD2,TRBV9,TRBJ2-1,-,TGTGCCAGCAGCGTCGGCGGGAGCGCCGGTAATGAGCAGTTCTTC,CASSVGGSAGNEQFF
-,TRBV10-1,TRBJ2-1,-,TGCGCCAGCAGTGCCAGAAAGCAGTTCTTC,CASSARKQFF
TRBD1,TRBV6-9,TRBJ2-2,-,TGTGCCAGCAGTATTAATACCGGGACAGCGAACACCGGGGAGCTGTTTTTT,CASSINTGTANTGELFF
-,TRBV5-5,TRBJ1-5,-,TGTGCCAGCAGCCCGTCGGCAGGGTATAGCGATCAGCCCCAGCATTTT,CASSPSAGYSDQPQHF
TRBD1,TRBV28,TRBJ1-4,-,TGTGCCAGCAGTTTAGTGGGACAGGGATATGAAAAACTGTTTTTT,CASSLVGQGYEKLFF
-,TRBV5-6,TRBJ2-7,-,TGTGCCAGCAGTATAATTACTACCAACTACGAGCAGTACTTC,CASSIITTNYEQYF
-,TRBV29-1,TRBJ2-7,once,TGCAGCGTGGGCAGGGGTTACGAGCAGTACTTC,CSVGRGYEQYF
-,TRBV12-5,TRBJ2-3,once,TGTGCTAGTGGTGGAGGGACAGTAATAGACACAGATACGCAGTATTTT,CASGGGTVIDTDTQYF
-,TRBV15,TRBJ1-1,-,TGTGCCACCAGAATCGGGGAGAACACTGAAGCTTTCTTT,CATRIGENTEAFF
-,TRBV7-8,TRBJ2-5,-,TGTGCCAGCAGGACCGAGGGTGTCGTCGAGACCCAGTACTTC,CASRTEGVVETQYF
-,TRBV27,TRBJ2-7,-,TGTGCCAGCAGTTTATCGATGGGGTTCACCTACGAGCAGTACTTC,CASSLSMGFTYEQYF
TRBD1,TRBV14,TRBJ1-1,-,TGTGCCAGCAGCCAATTGCAGGGGGCGACGGCTTTCTTT,CASSQLQGATAFF
TRBD2,TRBV11-2,TRBJ2-7,-,TGTGCCAGCAGCTCGGGACTAACTTACGAGCAGTACTTC,CASSSGLTYEQYF
-,TRBV5-1,TRBJ2-2,-,TGCGCCAGCACATATGGGGGGTTGACGAGCACCGGGGAGCTGTTTTTT,CASTYGGLTSTGELFF
TRBD1,TRBV9,TRBJ2-5,-,TGTGCCAGCAGCGTCGATGGACAGGGAAAAGAGACCCAGTACTTC,CASSVDGQGKETQYF
TRBD2,TRBV28,TRBJ2-3,-,TGTGCCAGCAGTTCTCGACTAGCGGGGCTAAGCACAGATACGCAGTATTTT,CASSSRLAGLSTDTQYF
-,TRBV7-9,TRBJ2-1,-,TGTGCCAGCAGCTTAGAAGGTAATGAGCAGTTCTTC,CASSLEGNEQFF
TRBD2,TRBV7-3,TRBJ2-1,-,TGTGCCAGCAGCACCACGGGACTAGCGACCCGTTCCCTTTACAATGAGCAGTTCTTC,CASSTTGLATRSLYNEQFF
-,TRBV2,TRBJ2-7,few,TGTGCCAGCAGCGGGACCTACGAGCAGTACTTC,CASSGTYEQYF
TRBD1,TRBV7-9,TRBJ2-3,-,TGTGCCAGCAGCAAAGGGACAGGGAAAGGCGCAGATACGCAGTATTTT,CASSKGTGKGADTQYF
-,TRBV7-9,TRBJ2-1,-,TGTGCCAGCAGCACGAGAGGGGGGTACAATGAGCAGTTCTTC,CASSTRGGYNEQFF
-,TRBV6-1,TRBJ1-5,-,TGTGCCAGCAGTGACAGGTCAGGGATGAGCAATCAGCCCCAGCATTTT,CASSDRSGMSNQPQHF
TRBD2,TRBV27,TRBJ2-5,-,TGTGCCAGCAGTTTATCGTCCCTAGCGGGCTCTGTGGGAGAGACCCAGTACTTC,CASSLSSLAGSVGETQYF
-,TRBV19,TRBJ1-5,-,TGTGCCAGTAGTGACAGATATCAGCCCCAGCATTTT,CASSDRYQPQHF
TRBD1,TRBV5-4,TRBJ2-1,-,TGTGCCAGCAGCTGGCCCGGACAGGGGTACAATGAGCAGTTCTTC,CASSWPGQGYNEQFF
TRBD2,TRBV7-9,TRBJ2-1,-,TGTGCCAGCAGCATTAGCGGGAGTAGTGGTGAGCAGTTCTTC,CASSISGSSGEQFF
-,TRBV7-2,TRBJ1-3,-,TGTGCCAGCAGCACCTCCCCGCTCTCTGGAAACACCATATATTTT,CASSTSPLSGNTIYF
TRBD1,TRBV4-1,TRBJ1-1,once,TGCGCCAGCAGCTATGACAGGGTTCGAACTGAAGCTTTCTTT,CASSYDRVRTEAFF
-,TRBV7-9,TRBJ2-2,once,TGTGCCAGCAAAGGGTGGAACACCGGGGAGCTGTTTTTT,CASKGWNTGELFF
TRBD2,TRBV30,TRBJ2-3,-,TGTGCCTGGAGTGTGTGGACTAGCGCGCGCGATACGCAGTATTTT,CAWSVWTSARDTQYF
-,TRBV30,TRBJ2-7,-,TGTGCCTGGAGTGACCTTTTGAGTAGCGGATACGAGCAGTACTTC,CAWSDLLSSGYEQYF
-,TRBV7-2,TRBJ2-5,-,TGTGCCAGCAGCGCAACAGGAAAAGAGACCCAGTACTTC,CASSATGKETQYF
-,TRBV19,TRBJ2-1,-,TGTGCCAGTAGTATCATCCCGGGAGCGTCTTTCTCCTACAATGAGCAGTTCTTC,CASSIIPGASFSYNEQFF
-,TRBV5-4,TRBJ1-1,-,TGTGCCAGCAGCCTTATTACAGCGAACACTGAAGCTTTCTTT,CASSLITANTEAFF
-,TRBV7-9,TRBJ1-4,-,TGTGCCAGCAGCTTAATAGATTTTAATGAAAAACTGTTTTTT,CASSLIDFNEKLFF
-,TRBV28,TRBJ1-4,-,TGTGCCAGCAGCCATCAGGGATTCAATGAAAAACTGTTTTTT,CASSHQGFNEKLFF
TRBD1,TRBV28,TRBJ2-7,once,TGTGCCAGCAGTTACGGGACAGACGAGCAGTACTTC,CASSYGTDEQYF
TRBD1,TRBV5-1,TRBJ1-5,-,TGCGCCAGCAGCTTGACCGGGACAGGGGGCGGGAATCAGCCCCAGCATTTT,CASSLTGTGGGNQPQHF
TRBD2,TRBV4-1,TRBJ2-1,-,TGCGCCAGCAGCCAGAGAGGGGGACTAGCGGGAGCATCCAATGAGCAGTTCTTC,CASSQRGGLAGASNEQFF
-,TRBV4-1,TRBJ1-1,once,TGCGCCAGCAGCCAAGATCCCCTAGGTCGGCCGGAAGCTTTCTTT,CASSQDPLGRPEAFF
-,TRBV14,TRBJ1-1,once,TGTGCCAGCACCAGGGTAATGGACACTGAAGCTTTCTTT,CASTRVMDTEAFF
TRBD1,TRBV13,TRBJ1-1,-,TGTGCCAGCAGCTCCGGACAGGGCTCCTCTGAAGCTTTCTTT,CASSSGQGSSEAFF
TRBD2,TRBV29-1,TRBJ2-7,-,TGCAGCGCTAGGGGACTAGAGGCCTACGAGCAGTACTTC,CSARGLEAYEQYF